The 28 T cell receptor beta chains listed next were all sequenced from one sample in a study of shared clonotypes between healthy human individuals. Clones were sequenced by immunoSEQ multiplex PCR, and TCRdb holds only the in-frame ones, with some missing. This table holds roughly 2.1 million clones, more than 85% found once. Naive CD8 populations comprised CD45RO-negative cells positively selected for CCR7, excluding terminally differentiated effector memory CD45RA+ cells. Sequencing input: naive CD8+ T cells from PBMCs. The receptors were gathered from a man between 18 and 29 years old in good health. Some clones in this sample may be carry-over from other donors' samples.

This clone was seen just once. The J gene is TRBJ2-3, the V gene TRBV29-1; 7 positions match TRBD2. CDR1 is SQVTM, CDR2 ANQGSEA, per germline. The ends lost 4 bases at V and 2 bases at J; junction bases unmatched: 9. The length of the CDR3 is 15 residues. CDR3 DNA: TGCAGCGTTGGGGGCGGGAGCGACTTCACAGATACGCAGTATTTT. This gives the protein CSVGGGSDFTDTQYF.

The rearrangement uses TRBV28 and TRBJ1-1; D not certain. The length of the CDR3 is 13 residues. Germline V lookup: CDR1 MDHEN, CDR2 SYDVKM. V dropped 6 bases and J dropped 2 bases, with 10 bases sitting between them. The CDR3 protein is CASREEGNTEAFF. CDR3 DNA: TGTGCCAGCAGGGAGGAGGGAAACACTGAAGCTTTCTTT.

This chain joins TRBV7-9 and TRBJ1-2, with D uncertain. Germline V lookup: CDR1 SEHNR, CDR2 FQNEAQ (reference sequence). The CDR3 consists of 13 residues. The ends were cut back, 6 bases at V and 2 bases at J, with 10 bases in the middle. As DNA, the CDR3 is TGTGCCAGCAGTCCGTCAAGGAACTATGGCTACACCTTC. It specifies CASSPSRNYGYTF.

This chain joins TRBV6-5 and TRBJ1-4; 9 nucleotides match TRBD1. CDR3 length: 15 residues. V lost 5 bases and J lost 8; bases outside the gene matches: 9. Per germline, CDR1 MNHEY and CDR2 SVGAGI. CDR3 coding DNA: TGTGCCAGCAGTCCGCCGGGACAGGGCCGAGAAAAACTGTTTTTT. It encodes CASSPPGQGREKLFF.

The chain employs TRBV28 and TRBJ2-1; tentative D call: TRBD2 (5 bases). The V end lost 6 bases, the J end lost 7 bases, and 22 bases lay between the germline ends. Germline V CDR1 and CDR2: MDHEN, SYDVKM. This CDR3 region has 16 residues. The CDR3 nucleotides read TGTGCCAGCAGACCTCGGGGTAGCGCGACGCTAAATGAGCAGTTCTTC. Its translation is CASRPRGSATLNEQFF.

The V call is TRBV18, the J call TRBJ2-7; 12 nucleotides match TRBD2. The germline V gene encodes CDR1 KGHSH and CDR2 LQKENI. The V and J ends lost 3 bases and 0 bases, in that order; junction bases with no gene match: 6. The length of the CDR3 is 17 residues. The CDR3 sequence: CASSPPRLAGVSYEQYF. The CDR3 bases are TGTGCCAGCTCACCCCCCCGACTAGCGGGAGTCTCCTACGAGCAGTACTTC.

The chain employs TRBV7-9 and TRBJ1-4, with D perhaps matching TRBD1 (6 bases). Trimming took off 2 bases at V and 8 bases at J, with 12 bases between the two ends. The CDR3 is made up of 14 amino acids. Germline values: CDR1 SEHNR, CDR2 FQNEAQ (reference sequence). CDR3 DNA sequence: TGTGCCAGCAGCTTAACAGGGTCGGAGGAAAAACTGTTTTTT. Amino acid sequence: CASSLTGSEEKLFF.

This rearrangement joins TRBV4-1 to TRBJ2-1; 9 positions match TRBD1. Per the germline V gene, CDR1 is MGHRA and CDR2 is YSYEKL. CDR3 length equals 16 residues. V lost 4 bases and J lost 11; bases outside the gene matches: 15. The CDR3 sequence: CASSRTDRGALGQQFF. Here the CDR3 DNA reads TGCGCCAGCAGCCGTACCGACAGGGGGGCTTTGGGTCAGCAGTTCTTC.

V gene TRBV27 combines with J gene TRBJ1-2, with TRBD1 matching 7 bases. J was trimmed by 2 bases and V by 7 bases; bases with no gene match: 1. The germline V gene has CDR1 MNHEY and CDR2 SMNVEV (reference sequence). This CDR3 contains 12 residues. As DNA, the CDR3 is TGTGCCAGCATGGGACAGAACTATGGCTACACCTTC. The encoded protein is CASMGQNYGYTF.

This clone was observed once. For the CDR3, the DNA is TGCGCCAGCAGTGCGGGGGCGCGGTACGAGCAGTACTTC. Translation: CASSAGARYEQYF. This chain joins TRBV10-2 and TRBJ2-7, with D perhaps assigned TRBD1 or TRBD2 (6 bases each). CDR1 is WSHSY and CDR2 is SAAADI in the germline V gene. This CDR3 has 13 residues. V lost 4 bases and J 4 bases, leaving 11 bases between the germline ends.

The chain combines TRBV7-9 with TRBJ2-4, with 7 bases fitting TRBD2. The germline V gene has CDR1 SEHNR and CDR2 FQNEAQ (reference sequence). The V gene end was trimmed by 4 bases and the J gene end by 7 bases; junction bases not matched to a gene: 10. The CDR3 loop spans 15 amino acids. The CDR3 nucleotides are TGTGCCAGCAGCTCCCTAACCGGGGGAGGGAACATTCAGTACTTC. It translates to CASSSLTGGGNIQYF.

This chain connects TRBV6-1 to TRBJ1-1; perhaps TRBD1 as D (6 bases). Germline assignment: CDR1 MNHNS and CDR2 SASEGT. V lost 6 bases and J 4 bases, leaving 15 bases between the germline ends. CDR3 length equals 14 residues. This CDR3 is CASRAGRGGTEAFF. In nucleotides, the CDR3 is TGTGCCAGCAGAGCAGGGAGGGGGGGCACTGAAGCTTTCTTT.

The gene calls are TRBV7-9 and TRBJ2-7, with D hard to call. Trimming removed 1 base at V and 6 bases at J, with 13 bases between. The CDR3 totals 14 residues. CDR1 and CDR2 (germline): SEHNR, FQNEAQ (reference sequence). The CDR3 bases are TGTGCCAGCAGCTTAGTCTTGGGGTTGGGCGAGCAGTACTTC. Its translation is CASSLVLGLGEQYF.

This clone was seen just once. J is TRBJ2-7 and V is TRBV28; TRBD1 or TRBD2 may be the D gene (5 bases each). Trimming stripped 6 bases from V and 4 bases from J, with 16 bases between. The CDR3 runs 14 residues. Per germline, CDR1 MDHEN and CDR2 SYDVKM. The CDR3 reads CASSLADSRYEQYF. DNA of the CDR3: TGTGCCAGCAGCCTAGCCGACAGCAGATACGAGCAGTACTTC. Using reference TRBV28 and TRBJ2-7 for the parts outside the CDR3, the full variable domain is DVKVTQSSRYLVKRTGEKVFLECVQDMDHENMFWYRQDPGLGLRLIYFSYDVKMKEKGDIPEGYSVSREKKERFSLILESASTNQTSMYLCASSLADSRYEQYFGPGTRLTVT.

The V and J genes are TRBV9 and TRBJ2-3; D gene unclear. The CDR3 is 16 amino acids. CDR1 SGDLS and CDR2 YYNGEE come from the germline V gene. The V end lost 0 bases, the J end lost 1 base, and 12 bases lay between the germline ends. The DNA of the CDR3 is TGTGCCAGCAGCGTAGAGACGGGTCCGGGCACAGATACGCAGTATTTT. Translating gives CASSVETGPGTDTQYF.

This clone has just one count. The V gene is TRBV28, the J gene TRBJ2-3; TRBD2 agrees at 11 bases. The CDR3 contains 17 residues. CDR1 is MDHEN, CDR2 SYDVKM, per germline. V shed 6 bases and J 3 bases; nucleotides not matched to a gene: 11. The CDR3 sequence is CASRNGLAGGRTDTQYF. In DNA, the CDR3 is TGTGCCAGCAGAAATGGGCTAGCGGGAGGTCGGACAGATACGCAGTATTTT.

CDR3: CASSLGSGPTEAFF. The CDR3 region has the DNA TGTGCCAGCAGCTTAGGGTCGGGACCGACTGAAGCTTTCTTT. This rearrangement joins TRBV11-1 to TRBJ1-1, with D perhaps matching TRBD1 (5 bases). Trimming cost V 1 base and J 5 bases, with 11 bases left between them. Per the germline V gene, CDR1 is SGHAT and CDR2 is FQDESV (reference sequence). The CDR3 is 14 amino acids.

V is TRBV13 and J is TRBJ2-4, with TRBD1 matching 10 bases. This CDR3 spans 15 amino acids. With 5 bases clipped from V and 13 bases from J, the junction kept 14 bases outside the gene matches. CDR1 is PRHDT and CDR2 is FYEKMQ in the germline V gene (reference sequence). CDR3 in amino acids: CASSRRDRGRQEQYF. In nucleotides, the CDR3 is TGTGCCAGCAGCAGGCGGGACAGGGGACGACAAGAACAGTACTTC.

CDR3 coding DNA: TGTGCCAGCAGTGCTATGATGACCTACGAGCAGTACTTC. Its protein product is CASSAMMTYEQYF. The chain employs TRBV27 and TRBJ2-7; D remains ambiguous. Trimming took 5 bases from V and 2 from J, leaving 10 bases between them. The length of the CDR3 is 13 residues. Germline values: CDR1 MNHEY, CDR2 SMNVEV (reference sequence).

The CDR3 nucleotides read TGTGCCAGCAGTTTATTACGGGACCCTTTACCAAAATACGAGCAGTACTTC. It codes for CASSLLRDPLPKYEQYF. This chain links TRBV28 with TRBJ2-7, with D perhaps being TRBD1 or TRBD2 (5 bases each). Trimming removed 1 base at V and 4 bases at J, with 20 bases between. This CDR3 spans 17 amino acids. Germline values: CDR1 MDHEN, CDR2 SYDVKM.

The genes are TRBV28 and TRBJ2-3; tentatively, D is TRBD1 or TRBD2 (7 bases each). Germline CDR1 and CDR2: MDHEN and SYDVKM. CDR3 length equals 16 residues. Between the trimmed V and J ends, which lost 7 bases and 1 base, there was a span of 18 bases. CDR3 DNA: TGTGCCAGCACCCCCTTGGGGAGGGGGCGCACAGATACGCAGTATTTT. This gives the protein CASTPLGRGRTDTQYF. Full variable domain (missing parts from reference TRBV28 and TRBJ2-3): DVKVTQSSRYLVKRTGEKVFLECVQDMDHENMFWYRQDPGLGLRLIYFSYDVKMKEKGDIPEGYSVSREKKERFSLILESASTNQTSMYLCASTPLGRGRTDTQYFGPGTRLTVL.

In the case of this clone: The sample contains more than one DNA sequence encoding this CDR3. The chain has TRBV5-1 and TRBJ2-5, with D unclear. Trimming cost V 2 bases and J 2 bases, with 16 bases left between them. Germline values: CDR1 SGHRS, CDR2 YFSETQ. This CDR3 contains 16 residues. In nucleotides, the CDR3 is TGCGCCAGCAGCTTCTTGGGAATGGAGTGGCAAGAGACCCAGTACTTC. Protein sequence: CASSFLGMEWQETQYF.

The rearrangement joins TRBV27 to TRBJ1-2; 11 bases map to TRBD1. Germline CDR1 reads MNHEY; CDR2 reads SMNVEV (reference sequence). Trimming cost V 4 bases and J 4 bases; bases outside gene matches: 5. There are 15 residues in the CDR3. The CDR3 region has the DNA TGTGCCAGCAGTTCGGACAGGGGGCGAGGCTATGGCTACACCTTC. This encodes CASSSDRGRGYGYTF.

V usage is TRBV6-1 and J usage is TRBJ2-1; D gene uncertain. The CDR3 is made up of 12 amino acids. With 3 bases removed from V and 7 bases from J, the gap between germline ends came to 7 bases. Germline loops: CDR1 MNHNS, CDR2 SASEGT. The CDR3 here is CASSDFGNEQFF. The CDR3 region has the DNA TGTGCCAGCAGTGATTTTGGAAATGAGCAGTTCTTC.

As to this clone: The sample carries other DNA sequences with the same CDR3. The chain combines TRBV7-9 with TRBJ2-7; 7 bases map to TRBD1. CDR1 is SEHNR and CDR2 is FQNEAQ in the germline V gene (reference sequence). CDR3 length: 14 amino acids. Trimming took 5 bases from V and 1 from J; bases not matched to a gene: 5. The CDR3 sequence is CASSARQGSYEQYF. CDR3 bases: TGTGCCAGCAGCGCTAGACAGGGTTCCTACGAGCAGTACTTC.

V usage is TRBV19 and J usage is TRBJ1-5, with 11 bases lining up with TRBD1. From germline, CDR1 is LNHDA and CDR2 SQIVND (reference sequence). V lost 2 bases, J lost 6 bases, and 27 bases stayed unmatched. The length of the CDR3 is 23 residues. DNA for the CDR3: TGTGCCAGTAGTATACCCTCCGGACAGGGGGCGTCAGCCGCGGCGAGGGGGCGTCAGCCCCAGCATTTT. It yields the protein CASSIPSGQGASAAARGRQPQHF.

The rearrangement links TRBV7-9 to TRBJ1-2, with D possibly being TRBD1 (5 bases). Germline assignment: CDR1 SEHNR and CDR2 FQNEAQ (reference sequence). Trimming removed 5 bases at V and 9 bases at J, with 22 bases between. The length of the CDR3 is 15 residues. The CDR3 coding sequence is TGTGCCAGCAGCGAACCACAAGTCCCGGCAGGGAGCTACACCTTC. It is translated as CASSEPQVPAGSYTF.

V gene TRBV11-2 combines with J gene TRBJ2-7, with 7 bases fitting TRBD1. Per the germline V gene, CDR1 is SGHAT and CDR2 is FQNNGV. Trimming cost V 5 bases and J 5 bases; bases outside gene matches: 12. The CDR3 has 15 amino acids. CDR3 in amino acids: CASSLSATGFHEQYF. The CDR3 DNA is TGTGCCAGCAGCCTCTCCGCGACAGGGTTCCACGAGCAGTACTTC.